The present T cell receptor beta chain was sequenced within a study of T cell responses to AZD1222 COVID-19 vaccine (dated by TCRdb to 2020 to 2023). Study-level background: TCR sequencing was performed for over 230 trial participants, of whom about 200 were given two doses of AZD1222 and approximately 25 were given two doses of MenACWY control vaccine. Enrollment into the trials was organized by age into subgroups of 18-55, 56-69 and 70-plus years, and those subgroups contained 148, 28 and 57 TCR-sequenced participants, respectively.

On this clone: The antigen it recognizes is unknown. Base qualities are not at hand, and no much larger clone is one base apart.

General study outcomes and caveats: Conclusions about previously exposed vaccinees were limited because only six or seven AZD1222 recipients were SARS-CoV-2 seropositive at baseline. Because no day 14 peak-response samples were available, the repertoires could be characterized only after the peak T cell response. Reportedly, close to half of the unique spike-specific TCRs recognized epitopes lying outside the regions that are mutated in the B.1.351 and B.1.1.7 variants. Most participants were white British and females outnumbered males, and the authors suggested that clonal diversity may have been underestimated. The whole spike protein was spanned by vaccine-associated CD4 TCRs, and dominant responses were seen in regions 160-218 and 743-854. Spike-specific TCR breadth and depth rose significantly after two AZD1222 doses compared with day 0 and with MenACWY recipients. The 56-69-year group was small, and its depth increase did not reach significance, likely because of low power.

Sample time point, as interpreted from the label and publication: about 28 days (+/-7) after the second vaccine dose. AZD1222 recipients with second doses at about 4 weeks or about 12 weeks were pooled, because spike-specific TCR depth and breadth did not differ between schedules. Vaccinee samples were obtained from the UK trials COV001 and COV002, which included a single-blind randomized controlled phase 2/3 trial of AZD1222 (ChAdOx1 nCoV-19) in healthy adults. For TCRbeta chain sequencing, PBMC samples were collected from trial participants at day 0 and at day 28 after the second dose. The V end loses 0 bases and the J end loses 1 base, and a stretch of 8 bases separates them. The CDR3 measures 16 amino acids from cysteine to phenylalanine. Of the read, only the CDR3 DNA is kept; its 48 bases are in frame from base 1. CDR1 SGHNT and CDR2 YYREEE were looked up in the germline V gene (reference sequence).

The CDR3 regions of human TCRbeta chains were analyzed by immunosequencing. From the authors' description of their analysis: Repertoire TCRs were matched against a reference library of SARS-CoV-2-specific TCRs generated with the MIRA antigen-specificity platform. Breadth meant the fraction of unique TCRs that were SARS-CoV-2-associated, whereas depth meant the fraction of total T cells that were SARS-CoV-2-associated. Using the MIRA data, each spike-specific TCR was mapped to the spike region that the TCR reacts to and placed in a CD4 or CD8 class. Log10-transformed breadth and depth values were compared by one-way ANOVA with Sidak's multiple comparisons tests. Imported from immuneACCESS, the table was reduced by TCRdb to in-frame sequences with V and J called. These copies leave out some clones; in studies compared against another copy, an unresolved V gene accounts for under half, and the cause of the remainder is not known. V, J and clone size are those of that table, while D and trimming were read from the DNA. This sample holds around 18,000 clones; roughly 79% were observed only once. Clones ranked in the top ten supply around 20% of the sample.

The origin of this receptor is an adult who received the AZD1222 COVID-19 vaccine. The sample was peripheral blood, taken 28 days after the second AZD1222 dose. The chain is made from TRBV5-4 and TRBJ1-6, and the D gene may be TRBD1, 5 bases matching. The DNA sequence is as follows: TGTGCCAGCAGCTTGGGGGGGGGATCCTATAATTCACCCCTCCACTTT. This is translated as CASSLGGGSYNSPLHF. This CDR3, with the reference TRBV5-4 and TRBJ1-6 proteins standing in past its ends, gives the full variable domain ETGVTQSPTHLIKTRGQQVTLRCSSQSGHNTVSWYQQALGQGPQFIFQYYREEENGRGNFPPRFSGLQFPNYSSELNVNALELDDSALYLCASSLGGGSYNSPLHFGNGTRLTVT.